This T cell receptor (beta chain) was retrieved from a study of CD8 T cells in Susac syndrome. The CD8+ and CD4+ T cells were negatively isolated, with the TEMRA cells enriched by FACS. V was clipped by 4 bases and J by 5 bases, with 14 bases between them. CDR3 size: 13 residues. The germline CDR1 and CDR2 sequences are GTSNPN and SVGIG (reference sequence). With random hexamers, roughly 0.5 to 1 ug RNA was reverse transcribed. Amplification of the TCR beta CDR3 was carried out by immunoSEQ multiplex PCR, which spanned a total of 54 Vbeta and 13 Jbeta segments. TCRdb independently ran MiXCR on the immunoSEQ multiplex PCR reads; one entry per CDR3 protein. The sample lists about 140,000 distinct CDR3 sequences, 85% to 95% occurring once.

This clonotype was obtained from a human donor with multiple sclerosis. The chain links TRBV30 to TRBJ1-1, with D possibly being TRBD1 (6 bases). Material: CD4+ T cells from PBMCs. CDR3 bases: TGTGCCTGGAACAGGGCGGCTTCAACTGAAGCTTTCTTT. Translated: CAWNRAASTEAFF.